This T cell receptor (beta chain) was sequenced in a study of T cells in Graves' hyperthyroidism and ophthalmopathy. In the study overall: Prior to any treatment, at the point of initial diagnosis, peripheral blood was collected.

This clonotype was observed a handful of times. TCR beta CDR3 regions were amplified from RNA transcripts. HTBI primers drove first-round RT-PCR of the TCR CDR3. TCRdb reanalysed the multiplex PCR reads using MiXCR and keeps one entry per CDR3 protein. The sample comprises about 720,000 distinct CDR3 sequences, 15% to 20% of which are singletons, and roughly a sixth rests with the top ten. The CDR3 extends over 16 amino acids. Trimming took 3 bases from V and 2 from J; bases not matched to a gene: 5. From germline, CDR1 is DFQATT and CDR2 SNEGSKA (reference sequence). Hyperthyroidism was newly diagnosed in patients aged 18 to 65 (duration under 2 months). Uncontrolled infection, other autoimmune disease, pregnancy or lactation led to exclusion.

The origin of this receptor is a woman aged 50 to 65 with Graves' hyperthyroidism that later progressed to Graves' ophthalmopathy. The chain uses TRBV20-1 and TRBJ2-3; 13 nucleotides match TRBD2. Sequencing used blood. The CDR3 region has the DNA TGCAGTGCTAGCGCTACTAGCGGGGGGGACACAGATACGCAGTATTTT. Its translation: CSASATSGGDTDTQYF.